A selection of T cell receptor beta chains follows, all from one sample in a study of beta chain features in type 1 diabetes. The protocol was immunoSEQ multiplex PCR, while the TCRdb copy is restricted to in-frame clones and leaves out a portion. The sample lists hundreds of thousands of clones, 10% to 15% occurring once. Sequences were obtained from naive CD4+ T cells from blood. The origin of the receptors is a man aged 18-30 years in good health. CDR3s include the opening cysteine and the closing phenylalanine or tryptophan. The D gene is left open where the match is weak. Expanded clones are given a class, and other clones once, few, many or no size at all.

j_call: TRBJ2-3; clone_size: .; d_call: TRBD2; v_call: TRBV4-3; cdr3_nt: TGCGCCAGCAGCCTTCGGGGGGGCTTGGATACGCAGTATTTT; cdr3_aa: CASSLRGGLDTQYF
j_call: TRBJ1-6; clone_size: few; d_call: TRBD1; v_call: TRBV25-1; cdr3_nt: TGTGCCAGCAGTGAGTTACAGGGGCCTAATTCACCCCTCCACTTT; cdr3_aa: CASSELQGPNSPLHF
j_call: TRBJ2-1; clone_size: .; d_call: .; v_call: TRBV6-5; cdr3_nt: TGTGCCAGCAGCCGGAGCTCCTACAATGAGCAGTTCTTC; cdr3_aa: CASSRSSYNEQFF
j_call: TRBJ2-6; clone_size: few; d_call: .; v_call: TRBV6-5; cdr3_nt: TGTGCCAGCAGTTACGGTCGGGTTGCTGGGGCCAACGTCCTGACTTTC; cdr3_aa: CASSYGRVAGANVLTF
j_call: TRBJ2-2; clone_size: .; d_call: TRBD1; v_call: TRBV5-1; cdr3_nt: TGCGCCAGCAGCTCCCAGGGGGTCACCGGGGAGCTGTTTTTT; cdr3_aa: CASSSQGVTGELFF
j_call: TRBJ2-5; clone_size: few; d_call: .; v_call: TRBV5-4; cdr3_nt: TGTGCCAGCAGCTTGGGGGCGGGAACAGCACAAGAGACCCAGTACTTC; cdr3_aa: CASSLGAGTAQETQYF
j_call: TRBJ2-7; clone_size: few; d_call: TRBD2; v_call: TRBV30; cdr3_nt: TGTGCCTGGAGTAGACTAGCGGGGGGATACGAGCAGTACTTC; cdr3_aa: CAWSRLAGGYEQYF
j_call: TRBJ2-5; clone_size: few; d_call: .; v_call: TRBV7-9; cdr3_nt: TGTGCCAGCAGCTTAGAACCCCTAGCTGGAGAGACCCAGTACTTC; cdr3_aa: CASSLEPLAGETQYF
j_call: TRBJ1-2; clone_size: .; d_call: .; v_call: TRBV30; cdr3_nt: TGTGCCTGGAGTGGGGCAGGGAAGTATGGCTACACCTTC; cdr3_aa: CAWSGAGKYGYTF
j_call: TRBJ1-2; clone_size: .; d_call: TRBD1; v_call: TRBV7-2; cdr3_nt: TGTGCCAGCAGCCACAGGGGTCAAAATGGCTACACCTTC; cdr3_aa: CASSHRGQNGYTF
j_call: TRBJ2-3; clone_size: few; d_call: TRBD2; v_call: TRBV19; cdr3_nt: TGTGCCAGTAGTATCTCTTCGACTAGCGGGAGTACAGATACGCAGTATTTT; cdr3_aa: CASSISSTSGSTDTQYF
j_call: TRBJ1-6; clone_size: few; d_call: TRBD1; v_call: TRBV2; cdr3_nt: TGTGCCAGCAGCCCCGGGACAGATAATTCACCCCTCCACTTT; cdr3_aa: CASSPGTDNSPLHF
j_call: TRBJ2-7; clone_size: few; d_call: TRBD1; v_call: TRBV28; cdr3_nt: TGTGCCAGCAGCACTATCTCGACAGGGACCTACGAGCAGTACTTC; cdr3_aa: CASSTISTGTYEQYF
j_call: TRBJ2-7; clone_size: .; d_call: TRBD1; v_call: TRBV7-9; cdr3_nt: TGTGCCAGCAGCCCGACAGGGACCTACGAGCAGTACTTC; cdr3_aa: CASSPTGTYEQYF
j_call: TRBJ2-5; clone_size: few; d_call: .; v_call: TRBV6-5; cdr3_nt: TGTGCCAGCAGTTACGCCCAGGGGCGGGAGACCCAGTACTTC; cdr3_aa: CASSYAQGRETQYF
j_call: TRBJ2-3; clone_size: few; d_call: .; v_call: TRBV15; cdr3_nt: TGTGCCACCAGCAGAGAGATGCCTCGGGATACGCAGTATTTT; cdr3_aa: CATSREMPRDTQYF
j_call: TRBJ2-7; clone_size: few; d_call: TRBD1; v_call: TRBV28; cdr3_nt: TGTGCCAGCAGGCTCGCGGGACAGGGTTACGAGCAGTACTTC; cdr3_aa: CASRLAGQGYEQYF
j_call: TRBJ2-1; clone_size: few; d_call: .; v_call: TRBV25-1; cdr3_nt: TGTGCCAGCAGTGAAAAGACAATCTACAATGAGCAGTTCTTC; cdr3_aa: CASSEKTIYNEQFF
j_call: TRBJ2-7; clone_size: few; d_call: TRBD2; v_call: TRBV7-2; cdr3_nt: TGTGCCAGCAGTCCATCCCCCGCGGGAGCTTCCGAGCAGTACTTC; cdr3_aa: CASSPSPAGASEQYF
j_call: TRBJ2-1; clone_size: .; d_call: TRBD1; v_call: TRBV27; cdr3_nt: TGTGCCAGCAGTATCGACAGGGCGTACAATGAGCAGTTCTTC; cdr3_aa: CASSIDRAYNEQFF
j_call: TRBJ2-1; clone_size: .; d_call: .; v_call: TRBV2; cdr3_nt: TGTGCCAGCAGTGCCAACAGCTGGGAGCAGTTCTTC; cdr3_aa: CASSANSWEQFF
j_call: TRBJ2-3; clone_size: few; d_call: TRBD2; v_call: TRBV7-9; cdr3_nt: TGTGCCAGCAGTTTGAAACGGGCTAGCGGGGCTAGCACAGATACGCAGTATTTT; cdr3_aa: CASSLKRASGASTDTQYF
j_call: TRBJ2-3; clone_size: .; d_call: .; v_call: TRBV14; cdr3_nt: TGTGCCAGCAGCCAAGAGAGTCCAGGGAACTGGTTGACGCAGTATTTT; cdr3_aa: CASSQESPGNWLTQYF
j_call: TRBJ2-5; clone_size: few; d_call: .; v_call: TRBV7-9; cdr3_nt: TGTGCCAGCAGCTTAGGGAGTACAGGAGAAGAGACCCAGTACTTC; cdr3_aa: CASSLGSTGEETQYF
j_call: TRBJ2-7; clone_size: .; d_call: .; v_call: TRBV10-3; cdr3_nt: TGTGCCATCAGTGACTCTACCTTAATCATCGAGCAGTACTTC; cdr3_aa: CAISDSTLIIEQYF
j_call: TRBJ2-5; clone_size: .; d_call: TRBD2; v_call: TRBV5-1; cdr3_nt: TGCGCCAGCAGCTTTAAGAGGTCAAGCGGGGGGGATCAAGAGACCCAGTACTTC; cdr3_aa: CASSFKRSSGGDQETQYF
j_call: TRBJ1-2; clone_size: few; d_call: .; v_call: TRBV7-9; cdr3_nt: TGTGCCAGCAGCTTGAGCCGGGACACCTATGGCTACACCTTC; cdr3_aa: CASSLSRDTYGYTF
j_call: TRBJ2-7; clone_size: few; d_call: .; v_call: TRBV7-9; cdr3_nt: TGTGCCAGCAGCTCAAGGACACCAAAAGGCTCCGAGCAGTACTTC; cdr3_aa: CASSSRTPKGSEQYF
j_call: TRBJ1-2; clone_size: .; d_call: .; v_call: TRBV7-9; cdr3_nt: TGTGCCAGCAGTTTAGCTGGGGGCGGATATGGCTACACCTTC; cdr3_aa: CASSLAGGGYGYTF
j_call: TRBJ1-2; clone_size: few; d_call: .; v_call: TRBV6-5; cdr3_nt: TGTGCCAGCACCCAGACAGGTTCTAACGGCTACACCTTC; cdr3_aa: CASTQTGSNGYTF
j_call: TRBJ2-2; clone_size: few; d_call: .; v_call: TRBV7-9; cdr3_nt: TGTGCCAGCAGCCAAGAGACCGGGGAGCTGTTTTTT; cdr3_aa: CASSQETGELFF
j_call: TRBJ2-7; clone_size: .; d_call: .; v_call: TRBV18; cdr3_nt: TGTGCCAGCTCACTAGTCGCGGGCTCCTACGAGCAGTACTTC; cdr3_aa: CASSLVAGSYEQYF
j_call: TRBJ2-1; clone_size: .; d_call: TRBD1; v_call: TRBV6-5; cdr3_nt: TGTGCCAGCAGTTCCGACAGGGGGAGGGATGAGCAGTTCTTC; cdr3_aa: CASSSDRGRDEQFF
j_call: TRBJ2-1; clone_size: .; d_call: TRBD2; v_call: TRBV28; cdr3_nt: TGTGCCAGCAGATGGGTAGCGGGAGGTGAGCAGTTCTTC; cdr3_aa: CASRWVAGGEQFF
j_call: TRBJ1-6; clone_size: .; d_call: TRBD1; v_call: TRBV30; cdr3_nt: TGTGCCTGGAGTCAGGGACAGGGACTTTCACCCCTCCACTTT; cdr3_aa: CAWSQGQGLSPLHF
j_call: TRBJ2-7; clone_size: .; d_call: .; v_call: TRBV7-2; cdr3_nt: TGTGCCAGCAGCGCGAGGGACACCTACGAGCAGTACTTC; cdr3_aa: CASSARDTYEQYF
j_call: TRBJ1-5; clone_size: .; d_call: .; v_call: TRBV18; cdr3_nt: TGTGCCAGCTCACCAGGTGTTCCGGCGGCAAGCAATCAGCCCCAGCATTTT; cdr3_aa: CASSPGVPAASNQPQHF
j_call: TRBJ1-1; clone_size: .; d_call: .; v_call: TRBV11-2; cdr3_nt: TGTGCCAGCAGCGCACAGGGGAACACTGAAGCTTTCTTT; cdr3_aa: CASSAQGNTEAFF
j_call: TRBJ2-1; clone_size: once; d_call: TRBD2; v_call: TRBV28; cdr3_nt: TGTGCCAGCAGGCGAGCGGGGGGGAAGAACAATGAGCAGTTCTTC; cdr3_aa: CASRRAGGKNNEQFF
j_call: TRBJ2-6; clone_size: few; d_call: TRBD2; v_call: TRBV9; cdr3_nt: TGTGCCAGCAGCTTGACTAGCGGGTCTGGGGCCAACGTCCTGACTTTC; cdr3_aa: CASSLTSGSGANVLTF
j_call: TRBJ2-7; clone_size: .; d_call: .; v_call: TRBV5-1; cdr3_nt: TGCGCCAGCAGCTTGGATCAGGGGAACTACGAGCAGTACTTC; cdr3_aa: CASSLDQGNYEQYF